This T cell receptor (beta chain) was sequenced during a study of T cell repertoires in aging, cancer and after chemotherapy. Study details: Paired samples before and after chemotherapy came from glioblastoma patients receiving temozolomide-based therapy. The full dataset contained roughly 9 million TCR reads.

Multiplex touch-down PCR with TRB-A/B primers amplified rearranged V-D-J TRB sequences. One entry per CDR3 protein results from TCRdb running MiXCR on the multiplex PCR reads. The profile shows more than 2,000 distinct CDR3 sequences, approximately 19% of them singletons. The template was genomic DNA from peripheral blood, not RNA. Material for sequencing was blood. The clonotype comes from a human donor with a solid tumor.

CDR3 residues: CASSPLTDSNIQYF. The DNA for the CDR3 is TGTGCCAGCAGTCCCCTTACGGACAGTAACATTCAGTACTTC. This chain uses TRBV27 with TRBJ2-4; possibly TRBD1 for D (6 bases). The CDR3 covers 14 residues. V shed 5 bases and J shed 7 bases, with 15 bases lying between them. Germline values: CDR1 MNHEY, CDR2 SMNVEV (reference sequence).